Sequencing of this TCR beta chain was carried out in a study of siplizumab effects on memory and regulatory T cells. Clones were sequenced by immunoSEQ multiplex PCR, and TCRdb holds only the in-frame ones, with some missing. The data show 94,000 or so clones, over 85% seen once. V was clipped by 3 bases and J by 5 bases; unmatched bases: 8. The CDR3 is made up of 15 amino acids. Germline V CDR1 and CDR2: MNHEY, SVGAGI. Input material: CD8+ T cells sorted from blood. This sequence originates from a human donor in good health. V usage is TRBV6-5 and J usage is TRBJ1-1, with 8 nucleotides matching TRBD1. The CDR3 bases are TGTGCCAGCAGTTATAGTAGGACAGGGAAGACTGAAGCTTTCTTT. This gives the protein CASSYSRTGKTEAFF.